The rows below give T cell receptor beta chains drawn from one sample of a study of technical replicates of blood from a handful of donors. Data came from immunoSEQ multiplex PCR; TCRdb stores just in-frame clones and leaves some out. This sample yields approximately 99,000 clones, of which 96% are seen a single time; about 0.38% belongs to the top ten. Specimen: T cells isolated from PBMCs. The receptors derive from a human donor in good health. The CDR3 runs from the conserved cysteine through the conserved F or W. Fields, in order: CDR3 length, clone size, J gene, D gene, V gene, CDR3 protein, CDR3 DNA. A D gene is named only where the DNA matches it firmly. The size entry is marked missing in some rows and otherwise reads once, few, many or a size class.

15 . TRBJ2-5 TRBD2 TRBV9 CASSVGGGSLETQYF TGTGCCAGCAGCGTAGGCGGGGGAAGCCTAGAGACCCAGTACTTC
14 . TRBJ1-1 . TRBV4-1 CASSQSLPGAEAFF TGCGCCAGCAGCCAGTCTCTCCCGGGGGCTGAAGCTTTCTTT
16 . TRBJ2-1 . TRBV11-3 CASSQKTGVGTYGQFF TGTGCCAGCAGCCAAAAAACGGGAGTCGGGACTTATGGGCAGTTCTTC
12 . TRBJ2-2 . TRBV7-9 CASSPSTGELFF TGTGCCAGCAGCCCTAGCACCGGGGAGCTGTTTTTT
14 . TRBJ2-5 . TRBV30 CAWSVSRELQTQYF TGTGCCTGGAGTGTCTCCAGGGAATTGCAGACCCAGTACTTC
15 . TRBJ2-7 . TRBV27 CASSSLFSGTYEQYF TGTGCCAGCAGTTCGTTATTTTCAGGCACCTACGAGCAGTACTTC
17 . TRBJ1-1 . TRBV19 CASSIEWSGVMNTEAFF TGTGCCAGTAGTATAGAATGGAGCGGGGTTATGAACACTGAAGCTTTCTTT
15 once TRBJ2-5 TRBD2 TRBV7-8 CASSLKSGRTETQYF TGTGCCAGCAGCTTAAAGAGCGGGAGGACGGAGACCCAGTACTTC
14 . TRBJ1-5 TRBD1 TRBV6-1 CASIRQGRDQPQHF TGTGCCAGCATTAGACAGGGGCGTGATCAGCCCCAGCATTTT
13 . TRBJ2-3 . TRBV30 CAWRLASTDTQYF TGTGCCTGGAGACTAGCAAGCACAGATACGCAGTATTTT
16 . TRBJ2-3 TRBD1 TRBV12-5 CASGWGQGVRTDTQYF TGTGCTAGTGGTTGGGGACAGGGGGTTAGAACAGATACGCAGTATTTT
15 . TRBJ2-7 TRBD2 TRBV27 CASRPTSGRPYEQYF TGTGCCAGCAGACCGACTAGCGGGAGACCCTACGAGCAGTACTTC
14 once TRBJ2-3 TRBD2 TRBV11-3 CASSLGAGVDTQYF TGTGCCAGCAGCTTAGGAGCGGGAGTAGATACGCAGTATTTT
15 . TRBJ2-3 TRBD2 TRBV19 CASSIYSGITDTQYF TGTGCCAGTAGTATTTATAGCGGGATAACAGATACGCAGTATTTT
18 . TRBJ1-1 TRBD1 TRBV15 CATSRDERTGALNTEAFF TGTGCCACCAGCAGAGACGAAAGGACAGGGGCCTTGAACACTGAAGCTTTCTTT
15 . TRBJ2-2 . TRBV18 CASSPSRADTGELFF TGTGCCAGCTCACCTTCCAGGGCGGACACCGGGGAGCTGTTTTTT
15 few TRBJ1-2 TRBD1 TRBV5-1 CASSLRGQGVYGYTF TGCGCCAGCAGCTTGCGTGGACAGGGTGTCTATGGCTACACCTTC
15 . TRBJ2-1 . TRBV10-3 CAISGGILGYNEQFF TGTGCCATCAGTGGAGGGATCTTAGGGTACAATGAGCAGTTCTTC
14 . TRBJ2-7 . TRBV6-5 CASSYGTLGYEQYF TGTGCCAGCAGTTACGGGACTTTAGGATACGAGCAGTACTTC
16 . TRBJ2-1 TRBD2 TRBV5-4 CASSLATSGNYNEQFF TGTGCCAGCAGCTTAGCGACTAGCGGGAATTATAATGAGCAGTTCTTC
16 . TRBJ2-6 . TRBV7-2 CASSLVRGAGANVLTF TGTGCCAGCAGCTTAGTCAGGGGGGCGGGGGCCAACGTCCTGACTTTC
11 . TRBJ1-2 . TRBV28 CASSSVYGYTF TGTGCCAGCAGTTCGGTCTATGGCTACACCTTC
13 . TRBJ1-5 . TRBV18 CASSTGSNQPQHF TGTGCCAGCTCAACAGGGAGCAATCAGCCCCAGCATTTT
14 . TRBJ1-1 TRBD1 TRBV4-2 CASSPGTGYTEAFF TGTGCCAGCAGTCCCGGGACAGGGTACACTGAAGCTTTCTTT
14 once TRBJ1-1 TRBD1 TRBV5-1 CASRQGGVNTEAFF TGCGCCAGCCGACAGGGGGGGGTGAACACTGAAGCTTTCTTT
15 . TRBJ2-7 . TRBV28 CASRGRDTNLYEQYF TGTGCCAGCAGGGGCCGGGACACCAACCTTTACGAGCAGTACTTC
19 few TRBJ2-7 . TRBV7-6 CASSLYPLGGAGSSYEQYF TGTGCCAGCAGCTTATACCCCCTCGGGGGAGCGGGTAGCTCCTACGAGCAGTACTTC
13 once TRBJ2-7 TRBD2 TRBV5-1 CASSNGLAGEQYF TGCGCCAGCAGCAACGGACTAGCTGGGGAGCAGTACTTC
16 . TRBJ1-2 TRBD1 TRBV12-5 CASIGDSTSFNYGYTF TGTGCTAGTATAGGGGACAGTACATCGTTTAACTATGGCTACACCTTC
14 once TRBJ1-2 . TRBV7-9 CASSLVAEAYGYTF TGTGCCAGCAGCTTAGTTGCCGAGGCCTATGGCTACACCTTC
16 . TRBJ2-2 TRBD2 TRBV27 CASSFTQREGPRELFF TGTGCCAGCAGTTTTACCCAGCGGGAGGGCCCGAGGGAGCTGTTTTTT
14 . TRBJ1-1 . TRBV27 CASSRQASNTEAFF TGTGCCAGCAGTAGACAGGCCTCTAACACTGAAGCTTTCTTT
18 . TRBJ2-1 TRBD2 TRBV4-1 CASSLGTSGLSSYNEQFF TGCGCCAGCAGCCTCGGGACTAGCGGGTTGAGCTCCTACAATGAGCAGTTCTTC
14 once TRBJ2-7 . TRBV9 CASSVMSGPYEQYF TGTGCCAGCTCCGTAATGAGCGGACCCTACGAGCAGTACTTC
15 . TRBJ1-1 TRBD1 TRBV5-6 CASIDRGLPNTEAFF TGTGCCAGCATTGACAGGGGGCTCCCGAACACTGAAGCTTTCTTT
14 once TRBJ2-7 TRBD1 TRBV10-3 CAIWAGTGANEQYF TGTGCCATTTGGGCGGGGACAGGGGCGAACGAGCAGTACTTC
15 . TRBJ2-2 TRBD2 TRBV9 CASSVEAGRGGELFF TGTGCCAGCAGCGTAGAAGCAGGGAGGGGCGGGGAGCTGTTTTTT